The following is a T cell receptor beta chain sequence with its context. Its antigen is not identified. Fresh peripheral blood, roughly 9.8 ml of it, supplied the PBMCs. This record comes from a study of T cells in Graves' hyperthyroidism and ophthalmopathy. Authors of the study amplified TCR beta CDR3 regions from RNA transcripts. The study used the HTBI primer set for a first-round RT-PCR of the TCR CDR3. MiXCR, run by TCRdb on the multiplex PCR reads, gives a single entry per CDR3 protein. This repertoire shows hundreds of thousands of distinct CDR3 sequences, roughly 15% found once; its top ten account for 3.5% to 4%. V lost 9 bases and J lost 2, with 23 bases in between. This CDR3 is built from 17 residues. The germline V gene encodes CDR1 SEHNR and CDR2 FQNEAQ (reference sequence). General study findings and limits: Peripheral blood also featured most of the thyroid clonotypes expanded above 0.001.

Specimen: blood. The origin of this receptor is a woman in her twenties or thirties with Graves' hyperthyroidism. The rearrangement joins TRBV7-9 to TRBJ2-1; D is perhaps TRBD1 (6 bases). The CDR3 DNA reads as TGTGCCAGTAGTATAGAGGAGACAGGTCTCGCCTACAATGAGCAGTTCTTC. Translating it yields CASSIEETGLAYNEQFF.